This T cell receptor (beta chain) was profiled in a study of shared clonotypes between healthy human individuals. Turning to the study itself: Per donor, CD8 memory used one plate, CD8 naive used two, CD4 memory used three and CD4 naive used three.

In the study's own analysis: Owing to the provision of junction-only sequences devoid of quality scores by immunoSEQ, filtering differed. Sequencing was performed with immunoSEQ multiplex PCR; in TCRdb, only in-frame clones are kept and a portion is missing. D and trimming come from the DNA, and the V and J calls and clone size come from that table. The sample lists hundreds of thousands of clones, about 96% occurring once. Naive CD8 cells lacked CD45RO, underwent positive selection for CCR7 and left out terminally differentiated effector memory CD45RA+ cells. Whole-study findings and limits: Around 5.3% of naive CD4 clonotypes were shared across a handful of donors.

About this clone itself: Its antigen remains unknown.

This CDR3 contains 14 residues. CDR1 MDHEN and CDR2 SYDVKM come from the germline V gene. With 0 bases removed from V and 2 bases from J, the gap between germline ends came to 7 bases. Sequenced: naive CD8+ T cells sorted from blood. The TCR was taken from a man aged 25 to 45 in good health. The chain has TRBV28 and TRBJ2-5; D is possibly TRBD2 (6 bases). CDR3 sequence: CASSLWGGQETQYF. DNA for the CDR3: TGTGCCAGCAGTTTATGGGGGGGTCAAGAGACCCAGTACTTC.